Given below is one T cell receptor beta chain in context. Its antigen is unknown. These data come from a study of early T cells in non-severe SARS-CoV-2 infection. As for the study in general: From unsorted whole blood, bulk RNA was sequenced, and the chains remained unpaired.

Researchers tagged individual cDNA molecules with unique molecular identifiers. TCRdb ran MiXCR on the 5' RACE reads and lists one entry per CDR3 protein. The sample yields tens of thousands of distinct CDR3 sequences, roughly 8% seen once. Findings and limits, study-wide: VDJdb matching, biased toward anti-spike CD8 responses, missed private and CD4 specificities.

The source material was whole blood, sampled at baseline. This sequence was found in an adult who was a healthcare worker with PCR-confirmed SARS-CoV-2 infection or an uninfected control (not recorded which).

The CDR3 sequence: CASSLAGVYNEQFF. DNA for the CDR3: TGTGCCAGCAGCTTGGCAGGGGTCTACAATGAGCAGTTCTTC. The chain joins TRBV7-2 to TRBJ2-1, with TRBD1 as a possible D gene (6 bases). Trimming pared 3 bases from V and 3 bases from J, leaving 9 bases between. Germline CDR1 is SGHTA and CDR2 is FQGNSA. CDR3 length equals 14 residues.